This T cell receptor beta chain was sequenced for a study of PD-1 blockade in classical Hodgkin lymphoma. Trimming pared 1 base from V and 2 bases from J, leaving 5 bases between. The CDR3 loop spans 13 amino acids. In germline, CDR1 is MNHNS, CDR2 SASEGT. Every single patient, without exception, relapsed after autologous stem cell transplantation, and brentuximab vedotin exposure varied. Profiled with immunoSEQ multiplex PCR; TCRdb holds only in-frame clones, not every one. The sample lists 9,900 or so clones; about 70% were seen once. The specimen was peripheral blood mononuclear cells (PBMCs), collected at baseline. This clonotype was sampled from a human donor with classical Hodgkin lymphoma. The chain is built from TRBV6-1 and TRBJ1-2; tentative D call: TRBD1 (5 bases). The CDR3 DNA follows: TGTGCCAGCAGTGAAGGACAGAACTATGGCTACACCTTC. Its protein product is CASSEGQNYGYTF.